This TCR beta chain appears in the sequencing data of a study of CD8+ T cells in alopecia areata. About the research overall: Twice daily, treated patients received 5 to 10 mg of oral tofacitinib.

cDNA serving as the sequencing template came from extracted, reverse transcribed RNA. Data came from immunoSEQ multiplex PCR; TCRdb stores just in-frame clones and leaves some out. The sample lists 120,000 to 150,000 clones, more than 45% occurring once. This CDR3 has 15 residues. The germline gives CDR1 SGHRS, CDR2 YFSETQ. The study's findings and limits: Elevated clonality characterized lesional scalp relative to normal scalp, particularly in alopecia totalis/universalis. Sequencing of scalp samples also captures resident alphabeta T cells of normal skin.

CD4+ and CD8+ T cells were sorted from PBMCs stained for CD3, CD4 and CD8. Remarks on this clone: Its antigen is still unknown. One junction end disagrees with the germline gene, perhaps due to a read error.

The sequenced material came from CD4+ T cells sorted from blood. This chain links TRBV5-1 with TRBJ2-1; possibly TRBD2 for D (6 bases). The clonotype originates from a human donor with alopecia areata. This chain's CDR3 is CASSLAGVRAGWVLF. CDR3 coding DNA: TGCGCCAGCAGCTTGGCCGGGGTTAGAGCGGGTTGGGTCCTCTTC.